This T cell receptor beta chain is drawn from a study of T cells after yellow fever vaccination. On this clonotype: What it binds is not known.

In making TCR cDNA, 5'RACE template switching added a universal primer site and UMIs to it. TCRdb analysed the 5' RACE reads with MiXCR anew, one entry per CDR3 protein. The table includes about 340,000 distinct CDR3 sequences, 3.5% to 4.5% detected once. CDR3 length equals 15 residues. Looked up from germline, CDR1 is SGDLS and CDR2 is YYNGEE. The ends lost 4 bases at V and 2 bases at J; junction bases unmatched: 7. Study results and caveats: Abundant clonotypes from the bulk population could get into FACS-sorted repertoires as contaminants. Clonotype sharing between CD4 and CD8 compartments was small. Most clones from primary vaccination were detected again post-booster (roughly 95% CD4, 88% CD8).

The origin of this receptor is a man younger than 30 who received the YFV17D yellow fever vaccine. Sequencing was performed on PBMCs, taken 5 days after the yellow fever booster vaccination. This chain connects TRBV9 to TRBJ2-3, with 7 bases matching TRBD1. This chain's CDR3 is CASSPTGVYTDTQYF. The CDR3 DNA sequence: TGTGCCAGCAGCCCCACAGGGGTTTACACAGATACGCAGTATTTT.